A selection of T cell receptor beta chains follows, all from one sample in a study of glioma-infiltrating T cells. MiXCR, run by TCRdb on the multiplex PCR reads, gives a single entry per CDR3 protein. The data contain about 140,000 distinct CDR3 sequences, roughly 43% of them seen just once; the ten biggest clones take up 20% to 25%. Sequences were obtained from glioma tissue, nonneoplastic brain tissue, or PBMCs (not recorded which). These receptors originate from a human donor with low-grade glioma or glioblastoma, undergoing nonglioma brain surgery, or in good health (not recorded which). CDR3s include the opening cysteine and the closing phenylalanine or tryptophan. D genes are given only for firm matches. The size of a clone is reported for some rows only, either as once, few or many, or as a class for expanded clones.

.,TRBV20-1,TRBJ1-2,few,TGCAGTGCTAGAGTAACAGGAGAGTATGGCTACACCTTC,CSARVTGEYGYTF
TRBD1,TRBV28,TRBJ1-5,.,TGTGCCAGCAGTTCCCCGGACAGGCCCAGACAGCCCCAGCATTTT,CASSSPDRPRQPQHF
.,TRBV4-2,TRBJ1-5,many,TGTGCCAGCAGCCAAGATCGTGGCAGCAATCAGCCCCAGCATTTT,CASSQDRGSNQPQHF
.,TRBV5-1,TRBJ2-1,.,TGCGCCAGCGGTTCCGGGACGAACTCCTACAATGAGCAGTTCTTC,CASGSGTNSYNEQFF
TRBD2,TRBV7-8,TRBJ2-3,.,TGTGCCAGCAGCTTGGGGAGCGGGAGGGCCCTCGGGGGCACAGATACGCAGTATTTT,CASSLGSGRALGGTDTQYF
.,TRBV28,TRBJ1-4,few,TGTGCCAGCAGGATCAGGGGATTCGTCGGAAAACTGTTTTTT,CASRIRGFVGKLFF
TRBD1,TRBV6-1,TRBJ2-1,few,TGTGCCACCTTGACAGGGGTCCATGAGCAGTTCTTC,CATLTGVHEQFF
.,TRBV28,TRBJ2-3,few,TGTGCCAGCAGTTTACGTTTGGTCTCTCAGTATTTT,CASSLRLVSQYF
.,TRBV6-1,TRBJ2-3,.,TGTGCCAGCAGAGCGGCGCACACAGATACGCAGTATTTT,CASRAAHTDTQYF
.,TRBV2,TRBJ1-1,.,TGTGCCAGCAGTTCGGGACCGACCAACACTGAAGCTTTCTTT,CASSSGPTNTEAFF
.,TRBV2,TRBJ1-1,few,TGTGCCAGCAGTGGGACTAGAGGGGTGAACACTGAAGCTTTCTTT,CASSGTRGVNTEAFF
.,TRBV10-3,TRBJ1-5,once,TGTGCCATCAGTGAGGAACAGGGCAATCAGCCCCAGCATTTT,CAISEEQGNQPQHF
.,TRBV10-2,TRBJ1-1,.,TGCGCCAGCGGGCCCTTACGGTCTGAAGCTTCCTTT,CASGPLRSEASF
.,TRBV4-1,TRBJ2-2,few,TGCGCCAGCAGCCAAGAAGAGGGCTCTAACACCGGGGAGCTGTTTTTT,CASSQEEGSNTGELFF
.,TRBV6-1,TRBJ2-7,.,TGTGCCAGCAGCTCCCCCAACGAGCAGTACTTC,CASSSPNEQYF
TRBD2,TRBV20-1,TRBJ2-3,few,TGCAGTGCTAGTGGACTAGCGGGGGGTGTGGATACGCAGTATTTT,CSASGLAGGVDTQYF
.,TRBV6-2/TRBV6-3,TRBJ2-7,.,TGTGCCAGCAGTTACCTCAACATTGAGCAGTACTTC,CASSYLNIEQYF
.,TRBV6-2/TRBV6-3,TRBJ2-7,.,TGTGCCAGCAGTTACTCGAGGTCGGCTGAGCAGTACTTC,CASSYSRSAEQYF